This T cell receptor beta chain was captured in a study of beta chain features in type 1 diabetes. Overall study findings and caveats: Shorter TCRB CDR3s, moderately but significantly so, marked every one of the four CD4+ subsets in Type 1 diabetes patients.

A word on this clone: Its antigen is undetermined.

Expressed TCRB transcripts were sequenced because the isolated RNA had all been reverse transcribed beforehand. On average, stem cell-like memory T cell samples had roughly 1 million reads. The assay was immunoSEQ multiplex PCR, and TCRdb's table has in-frame clones only and misses some. The sample holds 50,000 or so clones, roughly 40% seen once. Each population that was sorted was more than 98% pure. Germline V gives CDR1 SGHTA, CDR2 FQGTGA. The V and J ends lost 0 bases and 7 bases, in that order; junction bases with no gene match: 7. The CDR3 is 17 amino acids. J is TRBJ2-1 and V is TRBV7-3, with 12 bases lining up with TRBD2. Sequenced sample: stem cell memory CD4+ T cells from blood. The sequence derives from a man aged 25-45 years with type 1 diabetes. CDR3 coding DNA: TGTGCCAGCAGCTTAACAGGACTAGCGGGACGCGAAAATGAGCAGTTCTTC. This gives the protein CASSLTGLAGRENEQFF.